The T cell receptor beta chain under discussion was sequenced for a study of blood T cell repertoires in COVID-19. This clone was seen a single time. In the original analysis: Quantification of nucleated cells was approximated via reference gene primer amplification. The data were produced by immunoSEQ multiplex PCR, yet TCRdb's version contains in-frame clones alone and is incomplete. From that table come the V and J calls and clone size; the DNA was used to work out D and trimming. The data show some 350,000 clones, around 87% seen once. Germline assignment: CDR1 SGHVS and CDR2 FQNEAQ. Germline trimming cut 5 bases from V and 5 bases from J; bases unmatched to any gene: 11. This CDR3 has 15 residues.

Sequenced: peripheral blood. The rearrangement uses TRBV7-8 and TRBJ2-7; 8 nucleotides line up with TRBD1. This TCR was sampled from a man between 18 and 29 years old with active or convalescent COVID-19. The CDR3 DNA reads TGTGCCAGCAGCCCCCAGACAGGGGATATCCACGAGCAGTACTTC. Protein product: CASSPQTGDIHEQYF.